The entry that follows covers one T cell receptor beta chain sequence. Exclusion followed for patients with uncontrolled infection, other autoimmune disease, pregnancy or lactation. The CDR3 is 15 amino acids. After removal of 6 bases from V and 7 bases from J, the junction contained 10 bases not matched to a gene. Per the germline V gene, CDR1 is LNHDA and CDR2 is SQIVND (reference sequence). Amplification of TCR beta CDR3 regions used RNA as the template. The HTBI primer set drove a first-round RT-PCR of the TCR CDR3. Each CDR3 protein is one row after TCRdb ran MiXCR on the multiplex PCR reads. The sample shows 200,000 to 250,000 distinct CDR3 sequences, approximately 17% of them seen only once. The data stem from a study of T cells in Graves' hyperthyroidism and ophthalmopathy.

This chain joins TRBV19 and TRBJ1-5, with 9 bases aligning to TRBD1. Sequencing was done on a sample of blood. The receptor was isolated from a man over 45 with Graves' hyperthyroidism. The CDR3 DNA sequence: TGTGCCAGTAGGGAAACAGGGGGCGCGCGACAGCCCCAGCATTTT. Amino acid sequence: CASRETGGARQPQHF.